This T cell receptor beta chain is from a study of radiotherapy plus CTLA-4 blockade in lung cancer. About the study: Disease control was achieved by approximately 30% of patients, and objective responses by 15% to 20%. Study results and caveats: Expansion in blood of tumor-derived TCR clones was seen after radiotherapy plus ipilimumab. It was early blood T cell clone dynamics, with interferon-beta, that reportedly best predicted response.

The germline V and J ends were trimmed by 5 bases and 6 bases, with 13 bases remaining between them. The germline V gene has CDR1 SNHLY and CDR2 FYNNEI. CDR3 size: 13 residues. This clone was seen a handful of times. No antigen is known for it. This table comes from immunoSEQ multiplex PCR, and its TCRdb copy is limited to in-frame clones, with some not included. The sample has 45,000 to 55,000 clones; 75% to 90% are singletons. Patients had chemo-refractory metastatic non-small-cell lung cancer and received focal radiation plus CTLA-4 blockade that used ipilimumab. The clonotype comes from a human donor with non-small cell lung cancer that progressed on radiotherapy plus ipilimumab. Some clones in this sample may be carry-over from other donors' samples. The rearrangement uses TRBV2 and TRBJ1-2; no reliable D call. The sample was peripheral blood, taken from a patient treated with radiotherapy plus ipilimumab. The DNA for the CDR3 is TGTGCCAGCAGTCCTCCCCTCAGGAATGGCTACACCTTC. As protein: CASSPPLRNGYTF. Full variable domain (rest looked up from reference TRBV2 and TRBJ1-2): EPEVTQTPSHQVTQMGQEVILRCVPISNHLYFYWYRQILGQKVEFLVSFYNNEISEKSEIFDDQFSVERPDGSNFTLKIRSTKLEDSAMYFCASSPPLRNGYTFGSGTRLTVV.